A single sample gave rise to the 15 T cell receptor beta chains below, sequenced in a study of blood T cell repertoires in COVID-19. The method was immunoSEQ multiplex PCR; TCRdb's version includes in-frame clones alone and lacks a portion of them. This sample has 95,000 or so clones, with roughly 80% found just once. The source material was peripheral blood. These receptors all come from a human donor in a cohort sampled during active COVID-19.

This clone was seen once. V gene TRBV6-4 combines with J gene TRBJ2-2; D is perhaps TRBD1 (6 bases). With 10 bases removed from V and 2 bases from J, the gap between germline ends came to 14 bases. Germline values: CDR1 MRHNA, CDR2 SNTAGT. CDR3 length equals 14 residues. The CDR3 loop is CATSRDTNTGELFF. CDR3 DNA: TGTGCCACTTCCCGGGACACTAACACCGGGGAGCTGTTTTTT.

The V and J genes are TRBV2 and TRBJ2-7; 7 bases fit TRBD2. With 3 bases clipped from V and 3 bases from J, the junction kept 8 bases outside the gene matches. The CDR3 sequence is 15 residues long. Germline V gene sequence: CDR1 SNHLY, CDR2 FYNNEI. CDR3 nucleotide sequence: TGTGCCAGCAGTGATACTAGCGTAGCGCGCTACGAGCAGTACTTC. Translation: CASSDTSVARYEQYF.

The CDR3: CASSLGDIAGAVQTYEQYF. As DNA, the CDR3 is TGTGCCAGCAGCTTAGGGGATATAGCGGGGGCCGTACAAACCTACGAGCAGTACTTC. This chain joins TRBV7-2 and TRBJ2-7; 9 nucleotides agree with TRBD2. The germline gives CDR1 SGHTA, CDR2 FQGNSA. The CDR3 is 19 residues long. V was pared by 1 base and J by 2 bases, with 15 bases of the junction left unmatched.

The chain carries TRBV7-9 and TRBJ1-1; D ambiguous. The germline CDR1 and CDR2 sequences are SEHNR and FQNEAQ (reference sequence). With 1 base removed from V and 5 bases from J, the gap between germline ends came to 5 bases. This CDR3 is built from 12 residues. The CDR3 reads CASSLVMTEAFF. The CDR3 DNA is TGTGCCAGCAGCTTAGTAATGACTGAAGCTTTCTTT.

This clone came up once. The chain employs TRBV10-3 and TRBJ1-1, with TRBD1 identical over 8 bases. V trimming: 6 bases; J trimming: 5 bases; junction bases outside the gene matches: 5. Germline V gene data show CDR1 as ENHRY and CDR2 as SYGVKD. This CDR3 is 13 amino acids long. The CDR3 sequence: CAIRDRAVTEAFF. CDR3 DNA sequence: TGTGCCATCAGGGACAGGGCCGTTACTGAAGCTTTCTTT.

This clone was recorded a few times. The rearrangement uses TRBV6-1 and TRBJ1-6, with TRBD1 matching 10 bases. This CDR3 is 15 amino acids long. The V gene's germline CDR1 is MNHNS and CDR2 SASEGT. The J segment lost 9 bases and the V segment lost 3 bases, leaving 5 bases of the junction unmatched. In DNA, the CDR3 is TGTGCCAGCAGTGACGGGACAGGGGCGGCTTCACCCCTCCACTTT. This sequence encodes CASSDGTGAASPLHF.

This sequence joins TRBV6-1 and TRBJ2-6, with D possibly being TRBD1 (5 bases). V lost 3 bases, J lost 6 bases, and 12 bases lay in between. This CDR3 has 15 amino acids. Germline CDR1 is MNHNS and CDR2 is SASEGT. The CDR3: CASSDTGRAANVLTF. As DNA, the CDR3 is TGTGCCAGCAGTGACACGGGCAGGGCGGCCAACGTCCTGACTTTC.

The chain employs TRBV27 and TRBJ1-5, with 7 bases matching TRBD1. The CDR3 contains 15 residues. V was pared by 4 bases and J by 2 bases, with 5 bases of the junction left unmatched. CDR1 MNHEY and CDR2 SMNVEV come from the germline V gene (reference sequence). As DNA, the CDR3 is TGTGCCAGCAGTTCAACAGGGGCAGGCAATCAGCCCCAGCATTTT. Amino acids: CASSSTGAGNQPQHF.

This chain connects TRBV20-1 to TRBJ2-1; D is uncertain. Trimming removed 3 bases at V and 5 bases at J, with 5 bases between. Germline V gives CDR1 DFQATT, CDR2 SNEGSKA (reference sequence). CDR3 length equals 11 residues. Written as DNA, the CDR3 is TGCAGTGCTAGTTCGGACAATGAGCAGTTCTTC. Protein sequence: CSASSDNEQFF.

V and J are TRBV18 and TRBJ1-2; D gene ambiguous. Germline CDR1 is KGHSH and CDR2 is LQKENI. CDR3 length: 13 amino acids. V lost 3 bases and J 1 base, leaving 6 bases between the germline ends. The CDR3 region is CASSPQYNYGYTF. The CDR3 DNA follows: TGTGCCAGCTCACCCCAGTATAACTATGGCTACACCTTC. Supplemented by reference TRBV18 and TRBJ1-2, the full variable domain reads NAGVMQNPRHLVRRRGQEARLRCSPMKGHSHVYWYRQLPEEGLKFMVYLQKENIIDESGMPKERFSAEFPKEGPSILRIQQVVRGDSAAYFCASSPQYNYGYTFGSGTRLTVV.

The chain carries TRBV6-5 and TRBJ1-4; D is uncertain. V shed 2 bases and J shed 4 bases, with 11 bases lying between them. The germline CDR1 and CDR2 sequences are MNHEY and SVGAGI. The length of the CDR3 is 15 residues. The DNA of the CDR3 is TGTGCCAGCAGTTACGGAGGACGGGATAATGAAAAACTGTTTTTT. Encoded protein: CASSYGGRDNEKLFF.

This sequence joins TRBV24-1 and TRBJ1-2; TRBD1 aligns across 8 bases. Germline V gives CDR1 KGHDR, CDR2 SFDVKD. This CDR3 comprises 14 residues. V was pared by 3 bases and J by 9 bases, with 8 bases of the junction left unmatched. CDR3 region: CATSDSGQGLRYTF. The CDR3 nucleotides are TGTGCCACCAGTGATAGTGGACAGGGACTACGCTACACCTTC.

DNA of the CDR3: TGTGCCAGCAGATCGGGACAGGGTAACACCGGGGAGCTGTTTTTT. Protein product: CASRSGQGNTGELFF. This chain links TRBV6-5 with TRBJ2-2; 9 positions match TRBD1. Germline V lookup: CDR1 MNHEY, CDR2 SVGAGI. The CDR3 consists of 15 residues. V gave up 6 bases and J gave up 2 bases; unmatched junction bases: 4.

Note on this clone: Other DNA variants within this sample encode the same CDR3. The chain recombines TRBV5-1 with TRBJ2-7; 12 bases line up with TRBD1. V lost 0 bases, J lost 2 bases, and 0 bases stayed unmatched. In germline, CDR1 is SGHRS, CDR2 YFSETQ. This CDR3 has 15 residues. Written as DNA, the CDR3 is TGCGCCAGCAGCTTGGGGGACAGGGGGCCCTACGAGCAGTACTTC. Protein: CASSLGDRGPYEQYF.

The gene calls are TRBV28 and TRBJ2-4; D possibly corresponds to TRBD2 (7 bases). The germline V and J ends were trimmed by 6 bases and 8 bases, with 14 bases remaining between them. This CDR3 spans 13 amino acids. Germline values: CDR1 MDHEN, CDR2 SYDVKM. CDR3 nucleotide sequence: TGTGCCAGCAGGGGGGGGCAGGTGCACATTCAGTACTTC. This sequence encodes CASRGGQVHIQYF.